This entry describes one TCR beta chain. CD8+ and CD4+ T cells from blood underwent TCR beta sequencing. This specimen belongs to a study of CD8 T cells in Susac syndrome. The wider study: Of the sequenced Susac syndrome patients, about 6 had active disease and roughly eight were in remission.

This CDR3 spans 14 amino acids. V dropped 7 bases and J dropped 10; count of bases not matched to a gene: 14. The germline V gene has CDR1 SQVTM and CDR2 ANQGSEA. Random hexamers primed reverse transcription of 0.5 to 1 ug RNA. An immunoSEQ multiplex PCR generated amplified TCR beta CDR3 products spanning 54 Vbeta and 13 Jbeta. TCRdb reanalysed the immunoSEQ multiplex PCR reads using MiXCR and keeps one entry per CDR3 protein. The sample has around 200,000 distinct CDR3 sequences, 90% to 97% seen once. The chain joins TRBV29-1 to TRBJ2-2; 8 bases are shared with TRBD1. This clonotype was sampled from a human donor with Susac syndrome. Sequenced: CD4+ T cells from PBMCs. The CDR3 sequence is CSAGQGHRVVELFF. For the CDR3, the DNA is TGCAGCGCAGGACAGGGTCATCGTGTAGTGGAGCTGTTTTTT.